The sequence of this T cell receptor (beta chain) was determined in a study of T cell responses to AZD1222 COVID-19 vaccine. Study-level findings and limits: Unmutated regions of variants are reportedly targeted by nearly half of spike-specific TCRs.

This clone was picked up one time. Its antigen is not known. TCRdb keeps only in-frame clones here, not all; method: immunoSEQ multiplex PCR. The table shows about 120,000 clones, with 92% occurring only once. This TCR came from an adult in good health. Sequencing was performed on peripheral blood, taken on day 0 of AZD1222 vaccination.

CDR3 loop: CASSLEGQPIYGYTF. In DNA, the CDR3 is TGTGCCAGCAGCTTAGAGGGACAGCCAATCTATGGCTACACCTTC. The chain employs TRBV7-2 and TRBJ1-2; 7 nucleotides line up with TRBD1. Germline V CDR1 and CDR2: SGHTA, FQGNSA. The CDR3 spans 15 residues. Losses at the gene ends were 1 base for V and 4 bases for J; bases not matched to a gene: 6. The entire variable domain, with the rest obtained from reference TRBV7-2 and TRBJ1-2, is as follows: GAGVSQSPSNKVTEKGKDVELRCDPISGHTALYWYRQSLGQGLEFLIYFQGNSAPDKSGLPSDRFSAERTGGSVSTLTIQRTQQEDSAVYLCASSLEGQPIYGYTFGSGTRLTVV.